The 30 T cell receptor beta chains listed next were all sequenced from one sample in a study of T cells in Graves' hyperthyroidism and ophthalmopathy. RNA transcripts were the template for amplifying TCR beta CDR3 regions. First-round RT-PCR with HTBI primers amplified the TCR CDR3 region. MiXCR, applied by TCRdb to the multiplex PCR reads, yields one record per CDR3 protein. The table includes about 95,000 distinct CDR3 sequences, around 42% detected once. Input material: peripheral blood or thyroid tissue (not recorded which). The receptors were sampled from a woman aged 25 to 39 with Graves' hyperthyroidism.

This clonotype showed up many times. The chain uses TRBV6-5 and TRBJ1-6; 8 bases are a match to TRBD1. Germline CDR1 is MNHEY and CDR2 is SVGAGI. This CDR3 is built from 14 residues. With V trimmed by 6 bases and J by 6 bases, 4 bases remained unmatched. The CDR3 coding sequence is TGTGCCAGCAGCTCGGGACAGGTTAATTCACCCCTCCACTTT. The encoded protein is CASSSGQVNSPLHF.

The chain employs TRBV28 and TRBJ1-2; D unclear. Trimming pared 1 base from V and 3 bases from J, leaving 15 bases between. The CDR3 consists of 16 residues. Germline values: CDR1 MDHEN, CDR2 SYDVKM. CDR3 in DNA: TGTGCCAGCAGTTTATATGGGGTACCCCCCCACTATGGCTACACCTTC. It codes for CASSLYGVPPHYGYTF.

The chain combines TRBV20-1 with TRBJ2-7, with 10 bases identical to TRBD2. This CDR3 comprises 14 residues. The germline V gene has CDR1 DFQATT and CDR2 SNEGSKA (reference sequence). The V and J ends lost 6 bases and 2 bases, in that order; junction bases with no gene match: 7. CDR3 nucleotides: TGCAGTGCGATAAGGACTAGCGGCACCTACGAGCAGTACTTC. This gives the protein CSAIRTSGTYEQYF.

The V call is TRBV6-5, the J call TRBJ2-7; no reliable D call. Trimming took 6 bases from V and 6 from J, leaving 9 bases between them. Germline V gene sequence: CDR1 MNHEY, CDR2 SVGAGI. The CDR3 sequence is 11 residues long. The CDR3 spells CASSKVAEQYF. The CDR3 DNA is TGTGCCAGCAGCAAAGTGGCCGAGCAGTACTTC.

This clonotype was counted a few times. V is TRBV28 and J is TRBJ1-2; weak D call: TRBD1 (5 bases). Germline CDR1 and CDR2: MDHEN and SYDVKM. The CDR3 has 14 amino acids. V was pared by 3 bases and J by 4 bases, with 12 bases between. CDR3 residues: CASSLGTTIYGYTF. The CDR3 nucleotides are TGTGCCAGCAGTTTGGGGACGACCATCTATGGCTACACCTTC.

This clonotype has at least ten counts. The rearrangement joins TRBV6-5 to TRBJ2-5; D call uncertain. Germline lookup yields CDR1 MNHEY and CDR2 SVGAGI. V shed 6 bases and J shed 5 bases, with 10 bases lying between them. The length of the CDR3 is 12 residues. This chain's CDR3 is CASSRSSETQYF. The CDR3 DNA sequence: TGTGCCAGCAGCCGATCTTCGGAGACCCAGTACTTC.

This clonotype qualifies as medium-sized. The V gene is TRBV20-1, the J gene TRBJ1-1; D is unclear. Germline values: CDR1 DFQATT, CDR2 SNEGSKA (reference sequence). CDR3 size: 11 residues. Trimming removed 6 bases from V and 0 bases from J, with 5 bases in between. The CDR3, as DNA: TGCAGTGCCTCAGTGAACACTGAAGCTTTCTTT. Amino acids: CSASVNTEAFF.

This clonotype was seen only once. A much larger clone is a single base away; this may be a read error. The CDR3 coding sequence is TGTGCCAGCAGTCCAGTAGGTGGGACAACTTCAGATTATGGCTACACCTTC. Protein product: CASSPVGGTTSDYGYTF. The chain employs TRBV7-9 and TRBJ1-2; D possibly corresponds to TRBD1 (6 bases). The CDR3 loop spans 17 amino acids. Trimming took 6 bases from V and 5 from J, leaving 25 bases between them. Per the germline V gene, CDR1 is SEHNR and CDR2 is FQNEAQ (reference sequence).

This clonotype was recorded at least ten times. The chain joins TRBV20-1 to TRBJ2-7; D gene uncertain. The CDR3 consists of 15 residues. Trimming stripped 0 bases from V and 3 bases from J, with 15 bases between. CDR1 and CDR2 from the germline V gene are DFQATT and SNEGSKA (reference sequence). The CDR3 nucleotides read TGCAGTGCTAGAGATCCCGTACTGGCTGGCTACGAGCAGTACTTC. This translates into CSARDPVLAGYEQYF.

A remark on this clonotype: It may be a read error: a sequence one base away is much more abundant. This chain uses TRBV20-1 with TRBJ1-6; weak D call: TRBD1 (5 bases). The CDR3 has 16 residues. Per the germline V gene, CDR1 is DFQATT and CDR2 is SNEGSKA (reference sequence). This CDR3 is CSVPGRGTGYNAPLHF. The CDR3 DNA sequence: TGCAGTGTTCCGGGGCGTGGAACGGGTTATAATGCACCCCTCCACTTT.

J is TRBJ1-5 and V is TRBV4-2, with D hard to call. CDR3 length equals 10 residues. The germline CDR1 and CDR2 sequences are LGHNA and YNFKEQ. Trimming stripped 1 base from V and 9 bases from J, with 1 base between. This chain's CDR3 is CASSQGPQHF. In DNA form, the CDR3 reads TGTGCCAGCAGCCAAGGGCCCCAGCATTTT.

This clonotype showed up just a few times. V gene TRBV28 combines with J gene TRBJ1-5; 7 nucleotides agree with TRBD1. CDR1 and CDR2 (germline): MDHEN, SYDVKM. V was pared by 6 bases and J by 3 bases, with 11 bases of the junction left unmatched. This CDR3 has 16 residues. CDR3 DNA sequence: TGTGCCAGCAGCCCCCTACTCGGGACAGACAATCAGCCCCAGCATTTT. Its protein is CASSPLLGTDNQPQHF.

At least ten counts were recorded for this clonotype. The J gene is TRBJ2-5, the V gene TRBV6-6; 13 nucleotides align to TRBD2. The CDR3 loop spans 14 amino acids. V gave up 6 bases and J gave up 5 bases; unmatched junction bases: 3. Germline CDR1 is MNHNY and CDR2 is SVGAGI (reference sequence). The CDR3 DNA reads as TGTGCCAGCAGCGGACTAGCGGGAGTGGAGACCCAGTACTTC. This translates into CASSGLAGVETQYF.

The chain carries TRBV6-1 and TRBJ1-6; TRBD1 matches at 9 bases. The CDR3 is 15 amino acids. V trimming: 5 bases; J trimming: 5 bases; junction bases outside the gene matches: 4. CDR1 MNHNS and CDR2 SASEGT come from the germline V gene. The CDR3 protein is CASSPQGANNSPLHF. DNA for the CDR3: TGTGCCAGCAGTCCACAGGGGGCGAATAATTCACCCCTCCACTTT.

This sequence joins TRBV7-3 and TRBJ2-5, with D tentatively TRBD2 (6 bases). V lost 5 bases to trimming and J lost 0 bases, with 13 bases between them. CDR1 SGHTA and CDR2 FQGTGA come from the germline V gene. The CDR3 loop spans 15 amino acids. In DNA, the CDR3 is TGTGCCAGCAGCCCCCGGGGGAGCAACCAAGAGACCCAGTACTTC. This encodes CASSPRGSNQETQYF.

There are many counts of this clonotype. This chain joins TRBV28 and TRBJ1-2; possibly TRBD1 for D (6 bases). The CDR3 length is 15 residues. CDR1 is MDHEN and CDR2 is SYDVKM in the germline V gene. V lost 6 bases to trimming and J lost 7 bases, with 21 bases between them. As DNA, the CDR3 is TGTGCCAGCAGCTCATACGGGGGCCATTTAGGTGGCTACACCTTC. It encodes CASSSYGGHLGGYTF.

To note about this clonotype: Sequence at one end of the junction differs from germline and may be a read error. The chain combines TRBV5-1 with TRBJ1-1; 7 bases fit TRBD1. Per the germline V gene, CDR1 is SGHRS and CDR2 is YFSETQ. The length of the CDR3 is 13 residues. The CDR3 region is CTSSLTGFTEAFF. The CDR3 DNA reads TGCACCAGCAGCTTGACAGGGTTCACTGAAGCTTTCTTT.

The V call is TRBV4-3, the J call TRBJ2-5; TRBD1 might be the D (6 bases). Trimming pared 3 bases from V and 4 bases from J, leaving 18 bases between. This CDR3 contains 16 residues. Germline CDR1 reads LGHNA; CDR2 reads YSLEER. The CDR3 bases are TGCGCCAGCAGCCACATACAGGGAGCAAGGGCAGAGACCCAGTACTTC. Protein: CASSHIQGARAETQYF.

The CDR3 sequence: CASATGGGQPQHF. For the CDR3, the DNA is TGTGCCAGCGCAACAGGGGGCGGCCAGCCCCAGCATTTT. The chain couples TRBV27 to TRBJ1-5; TRBD1 aligns across 9 bases. The trim removed 8 bases at V and 7 bases at J, leaving 6 bases unmatched. The CDR3 is 13 amino acids. CDR1 and CDR2 (germline): MNHEY, SMNVEV (reference sequence).

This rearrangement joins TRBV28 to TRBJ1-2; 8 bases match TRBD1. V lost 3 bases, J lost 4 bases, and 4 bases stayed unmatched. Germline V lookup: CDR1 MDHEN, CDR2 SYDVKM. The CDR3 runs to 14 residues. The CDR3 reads CASSFPGTGYGYTF. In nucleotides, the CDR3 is TGTGCCAGCAGTTTTCCCGGGACAGGCTATGGCTACACCTTC.

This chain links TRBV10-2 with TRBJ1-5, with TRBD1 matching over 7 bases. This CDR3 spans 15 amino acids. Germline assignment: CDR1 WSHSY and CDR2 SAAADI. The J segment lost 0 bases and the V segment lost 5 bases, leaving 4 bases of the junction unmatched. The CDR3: CASSRQGNSNQPQHF. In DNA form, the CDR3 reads TGCGCCAGCAGTCGACAGGGTAATAGCAATCAGCCCCAGCATTTT.

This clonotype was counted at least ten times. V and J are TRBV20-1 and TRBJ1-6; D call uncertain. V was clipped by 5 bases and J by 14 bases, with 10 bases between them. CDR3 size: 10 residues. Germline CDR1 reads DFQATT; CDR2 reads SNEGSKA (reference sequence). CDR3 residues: CSASFGSLHF. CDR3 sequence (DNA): TGCAGTGCTTCCTTCGGGTCCCTCCACTTT.

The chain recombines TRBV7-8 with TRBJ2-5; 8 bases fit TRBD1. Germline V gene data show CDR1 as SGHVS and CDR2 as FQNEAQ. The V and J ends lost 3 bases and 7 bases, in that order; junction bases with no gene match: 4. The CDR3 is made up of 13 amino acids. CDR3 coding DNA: TGTGCCAGCAGCTTTTTCGGGACAGGGACCCAGTACTTC. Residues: CASSFFGTGTQYF.

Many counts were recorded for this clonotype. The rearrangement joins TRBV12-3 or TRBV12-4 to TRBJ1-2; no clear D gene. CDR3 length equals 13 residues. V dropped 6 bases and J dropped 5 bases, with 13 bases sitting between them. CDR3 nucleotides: TGTGCCAGCAGCGTAAAGACCGAATATGGCTACACCTTC. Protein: CASSVKTEYGYTF.

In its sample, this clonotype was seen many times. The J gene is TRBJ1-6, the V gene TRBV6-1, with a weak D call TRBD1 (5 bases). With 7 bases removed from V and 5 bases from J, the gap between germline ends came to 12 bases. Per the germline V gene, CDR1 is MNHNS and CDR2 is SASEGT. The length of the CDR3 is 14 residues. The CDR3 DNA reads TGTGCCAGCAAGTACAGGCCGAATAATTCACCCCTCCACTTT. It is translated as CASKYRPNNSPLHF.

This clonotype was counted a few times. In DNA form, the CDR3 reads TGTGCCTGGAGTGAAGGGGTCGATTACGAGCAGTACTTC. Protein sequence: CAWSEGVDYEQYF. V is TRBV30 and J is TRBJ2-7, with D perhaps matching TRBD1 (5 bases). The CDR3 is 13 residues long. Trimming pared 1 base from V and 4 bases from J, leaving 11 bases between. Germline CDR1 and CDR2: GTSNPN and SVGIG (reference sequence). Filled out from reference TRBV30 and TRBJ2-7, the complete variable domain reads SQTIHQWPATLVQPVGSPLSLECTVEGTSNPNLYWYRQAAGRGLQLLFYSVGIGQISSEVPQNLSASRPQDRQFILSSKKLLLSDSGFYLCAWSEGVDYEQYFGPGTRLTVT.

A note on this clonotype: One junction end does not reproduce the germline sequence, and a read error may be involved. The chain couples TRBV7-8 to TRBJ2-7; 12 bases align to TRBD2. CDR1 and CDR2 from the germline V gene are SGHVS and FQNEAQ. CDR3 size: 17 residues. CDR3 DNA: TGTGCCAGCAGCTCCCCACAGACTAGCGGGAGACTATACGAGCAGTGCTTC. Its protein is CASSSPQTSGRLYEQCF.

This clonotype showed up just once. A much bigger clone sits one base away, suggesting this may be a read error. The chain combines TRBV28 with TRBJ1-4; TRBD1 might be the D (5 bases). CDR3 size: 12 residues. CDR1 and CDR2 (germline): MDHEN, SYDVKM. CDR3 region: CASNEGREKLSF. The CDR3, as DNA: TGTGCCAGCAACGAGGGGCGGGAAAAACTGTCTTTT. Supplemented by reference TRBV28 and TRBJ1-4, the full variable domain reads DVKVTQSSRYLVKRTGEKVFLECVQDMDHENMFWYRQDPGLGLRLIYFSYDVKMKEKGDIPEGYSVSREKKERFSLILESASTNQTSMYLCASNEGREKLSFGSGTQLSVL.

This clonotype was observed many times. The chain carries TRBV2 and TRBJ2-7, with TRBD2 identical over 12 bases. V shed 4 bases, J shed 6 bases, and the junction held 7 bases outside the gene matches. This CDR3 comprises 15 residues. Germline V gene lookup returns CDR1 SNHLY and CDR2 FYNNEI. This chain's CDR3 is CASSALLAGGGEQYF. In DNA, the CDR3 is TGTGCCAGCAGTGCCCTACTAGCGGGAGGTGGCGAGCAGTACTTC.

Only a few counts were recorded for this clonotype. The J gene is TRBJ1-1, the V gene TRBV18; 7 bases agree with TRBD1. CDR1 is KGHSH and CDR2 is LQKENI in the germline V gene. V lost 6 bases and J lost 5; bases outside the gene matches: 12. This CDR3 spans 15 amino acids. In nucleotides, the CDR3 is TGTGCCAGCTCGCGTTCTGCAGGGGGAAGGACTGAAGCTTTCTTT. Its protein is CASSRSAGGRTEAFF.